This T cell receptor (beta chain) emerged from a study of blood T cell repertoires in COVID-19. Study in general: Sites in the United States, Italy and Spain provided acute and convalescent COVID-19 samples. T cells, B-cell-depleted T cells, or PBMCs supplied cDNA or gDNA.

CDR1 is KGHSH and CDR2 is LQKENI in the germline V gene. J was trimmed by 0 bases and V by 6 bases; bases with no gene match: 8. The CDR3 covers 15 residues. Original data processing: Cell counts per sample came from amplifying reference gene primers. This table comes from immunoSEQ multiplex PCR, and its TCRdb copy is limited to in-frame clones, with some not included. V, J and clone size were drawn from that table, and D and trimming were deduced from the DNA. The repertoire holds approximately 260,000 clones, with 70% to 85% as singletons. Material: peripheral blood. This TCR was recovered from a woman of 80 years or more with acute or convalescent COVID-19. This chain joins TRBV18 and TRBJ2-7; 7 positions agree with TRBD1. CDR3 sequence: CASSLGQASSYEQYF. Here the CDR3 DNA reads TGTGCCAGCTCCCTAGGACAGGCGAGCTCCTACGAGCAGTACTTC. Based on the CDR3 plus reference TRBV18 and TRBJ2-7, the full variable domain is NAGVMQNPRHLVRRRGQEARLRCSPMKGHSHVYWYRQLPEEGLKFMVYLQKENIIDESGMPKERFSAEFPKEGPSILRIQQVVRGDSAAYFCASSLGQASSYEQYFGPGTRLTVT.